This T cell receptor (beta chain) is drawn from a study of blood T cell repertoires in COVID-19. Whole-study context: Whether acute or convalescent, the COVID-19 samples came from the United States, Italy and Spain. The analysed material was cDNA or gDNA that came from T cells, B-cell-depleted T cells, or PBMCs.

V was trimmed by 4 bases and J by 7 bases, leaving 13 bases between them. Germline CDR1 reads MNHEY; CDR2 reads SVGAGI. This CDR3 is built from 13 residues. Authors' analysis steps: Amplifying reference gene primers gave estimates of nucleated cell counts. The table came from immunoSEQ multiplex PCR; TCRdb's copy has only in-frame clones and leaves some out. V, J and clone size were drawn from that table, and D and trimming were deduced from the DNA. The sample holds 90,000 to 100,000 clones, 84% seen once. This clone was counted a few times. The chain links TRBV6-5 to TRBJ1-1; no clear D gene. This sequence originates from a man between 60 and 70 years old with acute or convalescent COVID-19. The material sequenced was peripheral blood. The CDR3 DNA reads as TGTGCCAGCAGTTCCAGTGTCGCGGGTGAAGCTTTCTTT. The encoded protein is CASSSSVAGEAFF.